Each of the 29 T cell receptor beta chains below was sequenced from the same sample in a study of blood T cell repertoires in COVID-19. Measured with immunoSEQ multiplex PCR; TCRdb has only the in-frame clones, and not every one. The top ten hold 28% of the sample, which has over 110,000 clones, about 91% seen once. Sequencing was performed on peripheral blood. The receptors were sampled from a human donor in a cohort sampled during active COVID-19.

This clone was detected a few times. The rearrangement uses TRBV15 and TRBJ2-1; 8 positions agree with TRBD2. The CDR3 is made up of 16 amino acids. CDR1 LNHNV and CDR2 YYDKDF come from the germline V gene (reference sequence). V lost 5 bases, J lost 5 bases, and 11 bases stayed unmatched. Here the CDR3 reads CATSVSGGGLHNEQFF. The CDR3 DNA follows: TGTGCCACCAGCGTCTCTGGCGGGGGGCTGCACAATGAGCAGTTCTTC.

The CDR3 DNA reads TGTGCCAGTAGTATAAGAGGCGGGGGAACCTACAATGAGCAGTTCTTC. It codes for CASSIRGGGTYNEQFF. J is TRBJ2-1 and V is TRBV19; TRBD2 matches at 7 bases. Trimming cost V 2 bases and J 2 bases; bases outside gene matches: 6. This CDR3 is 16 amino acids long. Germline V gene lookup returns CDR1 LNHDA and CDR2 SQIVND (reference sequence).

The sample holds one count of this clone. The chain employs TRBV10-3 and TRBJ1-4, with 8 bases that match TRBD1. The germline V gene has CDR1 ENHRY and CDR2 SYGVKD. The J segment lost 7 bases and the V segment lost 6 bases, leaving 4 bases of the junction unmatched. The CDR3 is 13 amino acids. The CDR3 DNA is TGTGCCATCAGGGACAGGGCGACTGAAAAACTGTTTTTT. This encodes CAIRDRATEKLFF.

The V gene is TRBV20-1, the J gene TRBJ2-5, with TRBD1 identical over 8 bases. This CDR3 is built from 10 residues. Trimming at V came to 3 bases and at J to 12 bases, leaving 3 bases not matched to a gene. Germline CDR1 reads DFQATT; CDR2 reads SNEGSKA (reference sequence). CDR3 DNA: TGCAGTGCTAGGGACAGGGAGGAGTACTTC. It translates to CSARDREEYF.

This sequence joins TRBV5-1 and TRBJ2-1; 9 bases agree with TRBD1. V dropped 4 bases and J dropped 3; count of bases not matched to a gene: 8. The CDR3 is made up of 16 amino acids. In germline, CDR1 is SGHRS, CDR2 YFSETQ. This chain's CDR3 is CASSPWTGASYNEQFF. CDR3 sequence (DNA): TGCGCCAGCAGCCCGTGGACAGGGGCGAGCTACAATGAGCAGTTCTTC.

The chain combines TRBV11-2 with TRBJ2-7; D uncertain. The CDR3 runs to 15 residues. The V gene lost 3 bases and the J gene lost 0 bases, with 12 bases spanning the gap. Germline V gives CDR1 SGHAT, CDR2 FQNNGV. CDR3 protein: CASSFTVFLSYEQYF. CDR3 nucleotide sequence: TGTGCCAGCAGCTTTACGGTGTTTCTCTCCTACGAGCAGTACTTC.

The CDR3 DNA follows: TGTGCCAGCAGCCAAAACTACGGAGAGCAGTACTTC. Translating it yields CASSQNYGEQYF. The rearrangement links TRBV3-1 (or the pseudogene TRBV3-2) to TRBJ2-7; no definite D call. The CDR3 has 12 residues. The ends were cut back, 2 bases at V and 7 bases at J, with 9 bases in the middle. The V gene's germline CDR1 is LGHDT and CDR2 YNNKEL (reference sequence).

The J gene is TRBJ1-5, the V gene TRBV6-1; D call uncertain. V was cut by 3 bases and J by 4 bases, with 13 bases left in between. Germline assignment: CDR1 MNHNS and CDR2 SASEGT. The CDR3 spans 15 residues. The CDR3 DNA reads as TGTGCCAGCAGTGAGGACTACTTTTTAAATCAGCCCCAGCATTTT. The encoded protein is CASSEDYFLNQPQHF.

CDR3 loop: CASSTHQGNLNYGYTF. DNA of the CDR3: TGTGCCAGCAGTACACACCAGGGGAATCTAAACTATGGCTACACCTTC. The chain is built from TRBV27 and TRBJ1-2; a possible D gene is TRBD1 (6 bases). With 5 bases removed from V and 2 bases from J, the gap between germline ends came to 18 bases. Germline CDR1 MNHEY, CDR2 SMNVEV (reference sequence). The CDR3 runs 16 residues.

The chain is built from TRBV30 and TRBJ2-7, with D maybe TRBD2 (5 bases). Germline V gene sequence: CDR1 GTSNPN, CDR2 SVGIG (reference sequence). Trimming shortened V by 0 bases and J by 0 bases, and 9 bases separated the two germline ends. This CDR3 is built from 14 residues. In DNA, the CDR3 is TGTGCCTGGAGTGTTGAGCGGAGCTCCTACGAGCAGTACTTC. It yields the protein CAWSVERSSYEQYF.

A few counts support this clone. This chain links TRBV2 with TRBJ2-3; tentatively, D is TRBD1 (5 bases). Germline lookup yields CDR1 SNHLY and CDR2 FYNNEI. The CDR3 is 13 amino acids. The ends were cut back, 4 bases at V and 6 bases at J, with 11 bases in the middle. This chain's CDR3 is CASSVGAGDTQYF. The DNA for the CDR3 is TGTGCCAGCAGTGTAGGGGCAGGGGATACGCAGTATTTT.

This clone appeared a single time. The V and J genes are TRBV7-8 and TRBJ1-1, with 9 nucleotides matching TRBD1. V gave up 0 bases and J gave up 1 base; unmatched junction bases: 6. CDR3 length: 17 residues. Per the germline V gene, CDR1 is SGHVS and CDR2 is FQNEAQ. The CDR3 nucleotides are TGTGCCAGCAGCTTAGCGCCTGGACAGGGGCCGAACACTGAAGCTTTCTTT. It is translated as CASSLAPGQGPNTEAFF.

V gene TRBV27 combines with J gene TRBJ2-7, with 9 bases lining up with TRBD1. Germline V gene data show CDR1 as MNHEY and CDR2 as SMNVEV (reference sequence). CDR3 size: 13 residues. The ends lost 3 bases at V and 6 bases at J; junction bases unmatched: 3. CDR3 region: CASSLGTGTEQYF. CDR3 nucleotides: TGTGCCAGCAGTTTGGGGACAGGGACCGAGCAGTACTTC.

CDR3 sequence (DNA): TGTGCCAGCAGGCTCCGGGACAGGGGAGATAAGGGCTACACCTTC. Its protein is CASRLRDRGDKGYTF. The rearrangement links TRBV2 to TRBJ1-2; 10 bases line up with TRBD1. The CDR3 runs to 15 residues. Germline V gene lookup returns CDR1 SNHLY and CDR2 FYNNEI. J lost 8 bases, V lost 6 bases, and 12 bases had no gene match.

The V gene is TRBV18, the J gene TRBJ2-5, with 7 bases lining up with TRBD1. CDR3 length: 14 amino acids. The V and J ends lost 1 base and 4 bases, in that order; junction bases with no gene match: 3. Looked up from germline, CDR1 is KGHSH and CDR2 is LQKENI. The CDR3 nucleotides read TGTGCCAGCTCACCACGGACAGGACGAGAGACCCAGTACTTC. The encoded protein is CASSPRTGRETQYF.

The V gene is TRBV29-1, the J gene TRBJ2-5, with D perhaps matching TRBD2 (7 bases). V lost 7 bases and J 5 bases, leaving 17 bases between the germline ends. Per the germline V gene, CDR1 is SQVTM and CDR2 is ANQGSEA. The CDR3 loop spans 13 amino acids. CDR3 loop: CSDTYGGPETQYF. Written as DNA, the CDR3 is TGCAGCGATACCTACGGGGGGCCTGAGACCCAGTACTTC.

V gene TRBV6-5 combines with J gene TRBJ2-4; a possible D gene is TRBD1 (5 bases). Trimming removed 6 bases from V and 9 bases from J, with 15 bases in between. CDR3 length: 13 amino acids. CDR1 is MNHEY, CDR2 SVGAGI, per germline. CDR3 bases: TGTGCCAGCAGCGACAGTGCGGCCATCATTCAGTACTTC. Protein product: CASSDSAAIIQYF.

The gene calls are TRBV27 and TRBJ2-5, with D possibly TRBD2 on 6 matching bases. The CDR3 covers 14 residues. Trimming shortened V by 7 bases and J by 4 bases, and 16 bases separated the two germline ends. Germline values: CDR1 MNHEY, CDR2 SMNVEV (reference sequence). The CDR3 nucleotides are TGTGCCAGCACCCTGGAGGGGCCGCGAGAGACCCAGTACTTC. Protein sequence: CASTLEGPRETQYF.

V gene TRBV10-3 combines with J gene TRBJ1-2, with 7 bases matching TRBD1. After removal of 2 bases from V and 7 bases from J, the junction contained 10 bases not matched to a gene. This CDR3 comprises 15 residues. In germline, CDR1 is ENHRY, CDR2 SYGVKD. CDR3 nucleotide sequence: TGTGCCATCAGTGAGCTGACAGGGACCCTGGCTGGCTACACCTTC. Protein: CAISELTGTLAGYTF.

The gene calls are TRBV3-1 (or the pseudogene TRBV3-2) and TRBJ1-1; D is unresolved. The CDR3 covers 14 residues. Germline lookup yields CDR1 LGHDT and CDR2 YNNKEL (reference sequence). The V end lost 0 bases, the J end lost 6 bases, and 11 bases lay between the germline ends. The CDR3 region is CASSQDSGQSEAFF. For the CDR3, the DNA is TGTGCCAGCAGCCAAGATAGTGGGCAGTCTGAAGCTTTCTTT.

CDR3 sequence: CASSPGAGPNYGYTF. CDR3 DNA sequence: TGTGCCAGCTCACCAGGGGCAGGGCCCAACTATGGCTACACCTTC. V gene TRBV18 combines with J gene TRBJ1-2; a possible D gene is TRBD1 (5 bases). The CDR3 consists of 15 residues. From germline, CDR1 is KGHSH and CDR2 LQKENI. The V end lost 2 bases, the J end lost 2 bases, and 12 bases lay between the germline ends.

The V call is TRBV7-2, the J call TRBJ1-5, with 7 positions matching TRBD1. V gave up 5 bases and J gave up 3 bases; unmatched junction bases: 4. Germline V gene sequence: CDR1 SGHTA, CDR2 FQGNSA. The CDR3 loop spans 14 amino acids. The CDR3 reads CASSPGTVNQPQHF. The CDR3 DNA reads as TGTGCCAGCAGCCCCGGGACAGTCAATCAGCCCCAGCATTTT.

The chain couples TRBV24-1 to TRBJ1-2, with 7 nucleotides matching TRBD1. The CDR3 is made up of 15 amino acids. The V gene end was trimmed by 4 bases and the J gene end by 6 bases; junction bases not matched to a gene: 10. Germline V gene sequence: CDR1 KGHDR, CDR2 SFDVKD. Here the CDR3 reads CATSDPDRPLDGYTF. CDR3 in DNA: TGTGCCACCAGTGACCCGGACAGGCCCCTAGATGGCTACACCTTC.

A single count supports this clone. The J gene is TRBJ1-1, the V gene TRBV27; no definite D call. This CDR3 comprises 14 residues. Germline V gene lookup returns CDR1 MNHEY and CDR2 SMNVEV (reference sequence). Trimming shortened V by 8 bases and J by 1 base, and 14 bases separated the two germline ends. CDR3: CASLPYRSNTEAFF. The DNA for the CDR3 is TGTGCCAGCCTCCCCTATAGATCGAACACTGAAGCTTTCTTT.

The rearrangement links TRBV24-1 to TRBJ1-4, with 10 bases lining up with TRBD1. The CDR3 sequence is 17 residues long. V shed 4 bases and J 8 bases; nucleotides not matched to a gene: 12. Germline CDR1 reads KGHDR; CDR2 reads SFDVKD. In DNA, the CDR3 is TGTGCCACCAGTGACCCCAAAGTGGGACAGGGGATCGAAAAACTGTTTTTT. Its translation is CATSDPKVGQGIEKLFF.

V is TRBV11-3 and J is TRBJ1-1; 8 bases align to TRBD1. The CDR3 runs 13 residues. Germline loops: CDR1 SGHNT, CDR2 YENEEA. The V and J ends lost 5 bases and 6 bases, in that order; junction bases with no gene match: 5. This CDR3 reads CASSPDRAAEAFF. The CDR3 DNA reads as TGTGCCAGCAGCCCGGACAGGGCAGCTGAAGCTTTCTTT.

The CDR3 bases are TGTGCCAGCAGCTCCGGGACAGGGTATTCTACTGAAGCTTTCTTT. The encoded protein is CASSSGTGYSTEAFF. The V call is TRBV7-9, the J call TRBJ1-1; TRBD1 matches 9 bases. This CDR3 is 15 amino acids long. Per the germline V gene, CDR1 is SEHNR and CDR2 is FQNEAQ (reference sequence). V was clipped by 4 bases and J by 5 bases; unmatched bases: 8.

The chain links TRBV18 to TRBJ1-1; D is unclear. This CDR3 is 14 amino acids long. Trimming removed 0 bases at V and 2 bases at J, with 7 bases between. The germline CDR1 and CDR2 sequences are KGHSH and LQKENI. The CDR3 region has the DNA TGTGCCAGCTCACCACCGGGCGCAAACACTGAAGCTTTCTTT. Protein product: CASSPPGANTEAFF.

The rearrangement joins TRBV12-5 to TRBJ2-1; D ambiguous. Trimming left V 0 bases short and J 12 bases short, with 9 bases between. Germline V gene sequence: CDR1 LGHNT, CDR2 FRNRAP. The CDR3 is made up of 12 amino acids. CDR3 in DNA: TGTGCTAGTGGTTTGGTATCCAATTGGCAGTTCTTC. The encoded protein is CASGLVSNWQFF.